Below are 28 T cell receptor beta chains sequenced from a single sample in a study of glioma-infiltrating T cells. Using RNA template, CDR3s of TCR alpha and beta were amplified with iRepertoire arm-PCR. Each CDR3 protein gets one entry after TCRdb re-called the multiplex PCR reads with MiXCR. The sample comprises 150,000 to 200,000 distinct CDR3 sequences, more than 25% of which are singletons, and 20% rests with the top ten. The sequenced sample was glioma tissue, nonneoplastic brain tissue, or PBMCs (not recorded which). The receptor set was obtained from a human donor with low-grade glioma or glioblastoma, undergoing nonglioma brain surgery, or in good health (not recorded which).

The V gene is TRBV12-3 or TRBV12-4, the J gene TRBJ2-6; D gene unclear. The CDR3 is 17 residues long. The V and J ends lost 7 bases and 0 bases respectively, with 16 bases between them. The CDR3 DNA reads TGTGCCAGCACCCCTGGAAGCCAATACTCTGGGGCCAACGTCCTGACTTTC. It encodes CASTPGSQYSGANVLTF.

At least ten counts were recorded for this clonotype. The gene calls are TRBV24-1 and TRBJ2-5; perhaps D is TRBD1 or TRBD2 (6 bases each). Germline lookup yields CDR1 KGHDR and CDR2 SFDVKD. Trimming removed 5 bases at V and 5 bases at J, with 14 bases between. The CDR3 is 14 residues long. DNA for the CDR3: TGTGCCACCAGTGGGACGGGGGCGGATGAGACCCAGTACTTC. As protein: CATSGTGADETQYF.

A remark on this clonotype: A much larger clone is a single base away; this may be a read error. The rearrangement links TRBV7-9 to TRBJ1-2, with D possibly matching TRBD1 (6 bases). Per germline, CDR1 SEHNR and CDR2 FQNEAQ (reference sequence). CDR3 length: 20 amino acids. Trimming left V 5 bases short and J 3 bases short, with 31 bases between. The CDR3: CASSLLGRQAHVDLYYGYTF. The CDR3 DNA sequence: TGTGCCAGCAGCCTCTTGGGGAGACAGGCCCACGTTGATCTGTACTATGGCTACACCTTC. Based on the CDR3 plus reference TRBV7-9 and TRBJ1-2, the full variable domain is DTGVSQNPRHKITKRGQNVTFRCDPISEHNRLYWYRQTLGQGPEFLTYFQNEAQLEKSRLLSDRFSAERPKGSFSTLEIQRTEQGDSAMYLCASSLLGRQAHVDLYYGYTFGSGTRLTVV.

This clonotype came up many times. V gene TRBV3-1 combines with J gene TRBJ2-7; D call uncertain. The V end lost 2 bases, the J end lost 0 bases, and 14 bases lay between the germline ends. The germline V gene has CDR1 LGHDT and CDR2 YNNKEL (reference sequence). The CDR3 has 16 residues. CDR3 nucleotides: TGTGCCAGCAGCCAAAGGCGCCAGGTTGGCTCCTACGAGCAGTACTTC. The encoded protein is CASSQRRQVGSYEQYF.

The table lists this clonotype with a count of one. A read error is possible here, since a much larger clone lies one base away. The chain uses TRBV19 and TRBJ1-5, with D tentatively TRBD1 (5 bases). Germline values: CDR1 LNHDA, CDR2 SQIVND (reference sequence). This CDR3 region has 14 residues. CDR3 amino acids: CATRTQGSNQPRHF. DNA for the CDR3: TGTGCCACACGGACTCAGGGAAGCAATCAGCCCCGGCATTTT.

This clonotype was detected only once. A read error is possible here, since a much larger clone lies one base away. The chain joins TRBV5-8 to TRBJ1-5, with 9 bases fitting TRBD1. V lost 6 bases and J lost 10; bases outside the gene matches: 11. The CDR3 has 14 amino acids. Germline V gene data show CDR1 as SGHTS and CDR2 as YDEGEE. CDR3 amino acids: CASIPGQGIYPQHF. For the CDR3, the DNA is TGTGCCAGCATCCCCGGACAGGGGATTTATCCCCAGCATTTT. The whole variable domain, filled in from reference TRBV5-8 and TRBJ1-5, reads EAGVTQSPTHLIKTRGQQATLRCSPISGHTSVYWYQQALGLGLQFLLWYDEGEERNRGNFPPRFSGRQFPNYSSELNVNALELEDSALYLCASIPGQGIYPQHFGDGTRLSIL.

On this clonotype: With a much larger clone just one base away, this may be a read error. The chain couples TRBV6-5 to TRBJ2-5, with D possibly matching TRBD2 (5 bases). Looked up from germline, CDR1 is MNHEY and CDR2 is SVGAGI. The CDR3 length is 15 residues. This CDR3 reads CARSYSFTRNGTQYF. The CDR3 DNA reads TGTGCCAGAAGTTACTCTTTTACTAGAAACGGGACCCAGTACTTC.

The rearrangement links TRBV19 to TRBJ2-7, with 7 bases aligning to TRBD1. Germline V CDR1 and CDR2: LNHDA, SQIVND (reference sequence). The trim removed 1 base at V and 3 bases at J, leaving 0 bases unmatched. The CDR3 loop spans 13 amino acids. Written as DNA, the CDR3 is TGTGCCAGTAGTATAGGACAGGGCTACGAGCAGTACTTC. Encoded protein: CASSIGQGYEQYF.

This clonotype was recorded once. This chain uses TRBV4-1 with TRBJ2-7; 7 nucleotides align to TRBD2. V was clipped by 1 base and J by 5 bases; unmatched bases: 8. Germline V gene sequence: CDR1 MGHRA, CDR2 YSYEKL. The CDR3 contains 15 residues. DNA for the CDR3: TGCGCCAGCAGCCAAGTTGGCGGGAGTCCCCACGAGCAGTACTTC. Its protein product is CASSQVGGSPHEQYF.

The CDR3 nucleotides are TGTGCCAGCAGTCCACCTCTAGCCGGGACAGATACGCAGTATTTT. This gives the protein CASSPPLAGTDTQYF. This rearrangement joins TRBV13 to TRBJ2-3; TRBD2 might be the D (5 bases). This CDR3 has 15 residues. Between the trimmed V and J ends, which lost 6 bases and 3 bases, there was a span of 16 bases. Germline V gene data show CDR1 as PRHDT and CDR2 as FYEKMQ (reference sequence).

A remark on this clonotype: This could be a read error, since a much larger clone is one nucleotide away. The chain links TRBV3-1 to TRBJ2-7, with D perhaps TRBD1 or TRBD2 (5 bases each). Germline CDR1 LGHDT, CDR2 YNNKEL (reference sequence). CDR3 length: 14 residues. V was cut by 5 bases and J by 4 bases, with 15 bases left in between. As DNA, the CDR3 is TGTGCCAGCAGCGAACAGCGGTGGGGGTACGAGCAGTACTTC. It is translated as CASSEQRWGYEQYF.

This clonotype was observed a few times. The rearrangement uses TRBV5-6 and TRBJ1-6; 7 bases are a match to TRBD1. CDR3 length equals 15 residues. CDR1 SGHDT and CDR2 YYEEEE come from the germline V gene. Germline trimming cut 4 bases from V and 8 bases from J; bases unmatched to any gene: 9. The CDR3 coding sequence is TGTGCCAGCAGCCGTCCGGGACAGCACTATTCACCCCTCCACTTT. It specifies CASSRPGQHYSPLHF.

Worth noting for this clonotype: This may come from a read error, since a much larger clone is one base off. This rearrangement joins TRBV6-2 or TRBV6-3 to TRBJ2-2, with D tentatively TRBD1 (6 bases). This CDR3 region has 20 residues. Trimming left V 6 bases short and J 2 bases short, with 28 bases between. Germline assignment: CDR1 MNHEY and CDR2 SVGEGT. As DNA, the CDR3 is TGTGCCAGCAGGGGCCGTGGGCCAAAGGAGGCAGGGGACAACACCGGGGAGCTGTTTTTT. Its translation is CASRGRGPKEAGDNTGELFF.

In this sample, this clonotype turned up many times. The rearrangement links TRBV20-1 to TRBJ2-3; 10 nucleotides match TRBD2. Germline values: CDR1 DFQATT, CDR2 SNEGSKA (reference sequence). Trimming cost V 6 bases and J 4 bases; bases outside gene matches: 4. The CDR3 runs to 13 residues. The CDR3 region is CSAPGLAADTQYF. The CDR3 DNA sequence: TGCAGTGCCCCTGGACTAGCGGCAGATACGCAGTATTTT.

The J gene is TRBJ1-1, the V gene TRBV3-1; D gene uncertain. CDR1 is LGHDT, CDR2 YNNKEL, per germline (reference sequence). The CDR3 has 13 amino acids. Trimming stripped 7 bases from V and 6 bases from J, with 15 bases between. CDR3 bases: TGTGCCAGCATCCGTGGCGCCGGGCCTGAAGCTTTCTTT. Its protein is CASIRGAGPEAFF.

The rearrangement links TRBV4-3 to TRBJ2-7, with 8 bases aligning to TRBD2. CDR1 and CDR2 from the germline V gene are LGHNA and YSLEER. Trimming cost V 0 bases and J 6 bases; bases outside gene matches: 13. The CDR3 loop spans 17 amino acids. CDR3 in amino acids: CASSQEGRLAGTSEQYF. The DNA of the CDR3 is TGCGCCAGCAGCCAAGAAGGTAGGCTAGCGGGCACTTCCGAGCAGTACTTC.

This clonotype was seen many times. The chain uses TRBV6-5 and TRBJ2-7; D perhaps matches TRBD2 (6 bases). Germline V gene sequence: CDR1 MNHEY, CDR2 SVGAGI. There are 15 residues in the CDR3. V lost 0 bases, J lost 4 bases, and 13 bases lay in between. The CDR3 DNA follows: TGTGCCAGCAGTTACTCGAGGGTCGGGAGTTACGAGCAGTACTTC. Protein sequence: CASSYSRVGSYEQYF.

This clonotype was counted at least ten times. The chain combines TRBV20-1 with TRBJ1-2; D is possibly TRBD1 (6 bases). CDR1 is DFQATT, CDR2 SNEGSKA, per germline (reference sequence). V was trimmed by 0 bases and J by 2 bases, leaving 13 bases between them. The CDR3 sequence is 15 residues long. The CDR3 sequence is CSARDLGGVNYGYTF. Written as DNA, the CDR3 is TGCAGTGCTAGAGATCTAGGGGGAGTAAACTATGGCTACACCTTC.

A word on this clonotype: A read error may explain this, as a much larger clone is one base away. The V call is TRBV6-6, the J call TRBJ2-7; D gene unclear. The germline CDR1 and CDR2 sequences are MNHNY and SVGAGI (reference sequence). The CDR3 consists of 15 residues. Between the trimmed V and J ends, which lost 1 base and 2 bases, there was a span of 12 bases. The CDR3 DNA follows: TGTGCCAGCAGTTACTTGATGCTAGGAACCTACGAGCAGTACTTC. Residues: CASSYLMLGTYEQYF.

Regarding this clonotype: This may arise from a read error, as a much more abundant clone is one base away. The conserved closing phenylalanine or tryptophan is absent in this CDR3, likely reflecting a read error. The V call is TRBV5-5, the J call TRBJ2-3; TRBD1 matches 7 bases. V was pared by 1 base and J by 5 bases, with 4 bases of the junction left unmatched. Germline V gene sequence: CDR1 SGHKS, CDR2 YYEKEE (reference sequence). The CDR3 spans 14 residues. The CDR3 spells CASSLLQGKDTQYL. CDR3 in DNA: TGTGCCAGCAGCTTGCTACAGGGGAAAGATACGCAGTATCTT.

This clonotype showed up many times. The chain couples TRBV20-1 to TRBJ2-6, with D uncertain. Germline-derived CDR1 and CDR2 are DFQATT and SNEGSKA (reference sequence). V was clipped by 1 base and J by 4 bases, with 5 bases between them. This CDR3 comprises 13 residues. The DNA for the CDR3 is TGCAGTGCTAGAGTATCCGGGGCCAACGTCCTGACTTTC. This codes for CSARVSGANVLTF.

The V and J genes are TRBV19 and TRBJ2-7, with 8 bases matching TRBD1. CDR3 size: 13 residues. The V gene end was trimmed by 6 bases and the J gene end by 7 bases; junction bases not matched to a gene: 8. CDR1 is LNHDA, CDR2 SQIVND, per germline (reference sequence). CDR3 sequence (DNA): TGTGCCAGTAGAATGACAGGGGTTAGAGAGCAGTACTTC. Protein: CASRMTGVREQYF. Full variable domain (rest looked up from reference TRBV19 and TRBJ2-7): DGGITQSPKYLFRKEGQNVTLSCEQNLNHDAMYWYRQDPGQGLRLIYYSQIVNDFQKGDIAEGYSVSREKKESFPLTVTSAQKNPTAFYLCASRMTGVREQYFGPGTRLTVT.

With respect to this clonotype: The junction and the germline gene differ at one end; a read error may be behind it. The chain carries TRBV13 and TRBJ2-5, with D possibly being TRBD1 (6 bases). Germline CDR1 and CDR2: PRHDT and FYEKMQ (reference sequence). The CDR3 extends over 15 amino acids. For the CDR3, the DNA is TGTGCCAGCAGCGCGTCAACAGGGCATCAAGGGACCCAGTACTTC. Its translation: CASSASTGHQGTQYF. Full variable domain (missing parts from reference TRBV13 and TRBJ2-5): AAGVIQSPRHLIKEKRETATLKCYPIPRHDTVYWYQQGPGQDPQFLISFYEKMQSDKGSIPDRFSAQQFSDYHSELNMSSLELGDSALYFCASSASTGHQGTQYFGPGTRLLVL.

The chain links TRBV9 to TRBJ1-3; D remains unclear. The V end was cut by 3 bases, the J end by 2 bases, with 9 bases between. The CDR3 runs 14 residues. CDR1 is SGDLS, CDR2 YYNGEE, per germline. The CDR3 loop is CASSAWTAGNTIYF. For the CDR3, the DNA is TGTGCCAGCAGCGCATGGACGGCTGGAAACACCATATATTTT.

This clonotype has just a few counts. This chain joins TRBV10-3 and TRBJ2-5; 7 positions agree with TRBD1. The ends lost 3 bases at V and 4 bases at J; junction bases unmatched: 5. There are 14 residues in the CDR3. CDR1 and CDR2 (germline): ENHRY, SYGVKD. CDR3 in DNA: TGTGCCATCAGTGAACCCACAGGGGTAGAGACCCAGTACTTC. This gives the protein CAISEPTGVETQYF.

Remarks on this clonotype: A much larger clone is a single base away; this may be a read error. The chain recombines TRBV3-1 with TRBJ1-1; D perhaps matches TRBD1 (5 bases). From germline, CDR1 is LGHDT and CDR2 YNNKEL (reference sequence). The CDR3 contains 15 residues. The V and J ends lost 4 bases and 6 bases respectively, with 18 bases between them. CDR3 protein: CASSLLGDRGAEAFF. Here the CDR3 DNA reads TGTGCCAGCAGCCTACTCGGGGATAGGGGCGCTGAAGCTTTCTTT.

This clonotype was seen at least ten times. V is TRBV7-2 and J is TRBJ2-7; TRBD2 might be the D (5 bases). V was cut by 5 bases and J by 3 bases, with 14 bases left in between. The CDR3 loop spans 14 amino acids. In germline, CDR1 is SGHTA, CDR2 FQGNSA. CDR3 bases: TGTGCCAGCAGCGCTGGACTGGGCTTCTACGAGCAGTACTTC. Translation gives CASSAGLGFYEQYF.

The J gene is TRBJ1-5, the V gene TRBV2; D not certain. With 6 bases removed from V and 5 bases from J, the gap between germline ends came to 14 bases. CDR3 length: 14 amino acids. Germline CDR1 is SNHLY and CDR2 is FYNNEI. CDR3 nucleotides: TGTGCCAGCAGAGCCCGATCTGGGGATCAGCCCCAGCATTTT. Translation gives CASRARSGDQPQHF.